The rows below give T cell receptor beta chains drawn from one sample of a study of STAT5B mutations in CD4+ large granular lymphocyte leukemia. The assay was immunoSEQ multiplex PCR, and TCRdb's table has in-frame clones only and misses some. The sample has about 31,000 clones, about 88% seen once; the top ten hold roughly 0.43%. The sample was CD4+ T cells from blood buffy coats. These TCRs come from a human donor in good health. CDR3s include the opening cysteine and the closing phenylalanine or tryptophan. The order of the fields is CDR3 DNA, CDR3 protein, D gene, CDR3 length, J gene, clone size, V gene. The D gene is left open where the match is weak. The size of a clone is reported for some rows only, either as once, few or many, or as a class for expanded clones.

TGTGCCAGCAGCAGGGGTTCTGACTACGAGCAGTACTTC | CASSRGSDYEQYF | . | 13 | TRBJ2-7 | . | TRBV21-1
TGTGCCATCAGCCCGACAGGGGTCACTGAAGCTTTCTTT | CAISPTGVTEAFF | TRBD1 | 13 | TRBJ1-1 | once | TRBV10-3
TGTGCTAGTGGTTTGGGACAGGGGGCAACTAATGAAAAACTGTTTTTT | CASGLGQGATNEKLFF | TRBD1 | 16 | TRBJ1-4 | . | TRBV12-5
TGTGCCAGCAGCATGAGCGGGAGGGGCACAGATACGCAGTATTTT | CASSMSGRGTDTQYF | TRBD2 | 15 | TRBJ2-3 | . | TRBV5-4
TGTGCCAGCAAGGGACAGGGCTGGGGCTACACCTTC | CASKGQGWGYTF | TRBD1 | 12 | TRBJ1-2 | . | TRBV2
TGTGCCTGGAGGCCCCCTTTCGGACGTAGGAGCTCCTACGAGCAGTGCTTC | CAWRPPFGRRSSYEQCF | . | 17 | TRBJ2-7 | . | TRBV30
TGTGCCAGCAGCGTAGGGGCTAGCGGGATAATAGATACGCAGTATTTT | CASSVGASGIIDTQYF | TRBD2 | 16 | TRBJ2-3 | . | TRBV9
TGTGCCAGCAGTAACCTAGCGGGAGGGCTCGAGCAGTACTTC | CASSNLAGGLEQYF | TRBD2 | 14 | TRBJ2-7 | . | TRBV6-1
TGTGCCACCCGGGACAGGGTAAACTATGGCTACACCTTC | CATRDRVNYGYTF | TRBD1 | 13 | TRBJ1-2 | . | TRBV10-3
TGTGCCACCAGCAGAGATCGTAGGAGGGTAGACTATGGCTACACCTTC | CATSRDRRRVDYGYTF | . | 16 | TRBJ1-2 | . | TRBV15
TGCGCCAGCAGCCCCCAGGGGACGAAGAACAATGAGCAGTTCTTC | CASSPQGTKNNEQFF | . | 15 | TRBJ2-1 | . | TRBV5-1
TGCGCCAGCAGCTTGAATCTTCGGGGGGCCGGAGAAAAACTGTTTTTT | CASSLNLRGAGEKLFF | . | 16 | TRBJ1-4 | . | TRBV5-1
TGTGCCAGCAGCCCGCCGGGACAGCTTTCCTACAATGAGCAGTTCTTC | CASSPPGQLSYNEQFF | TRBD1 | 16 | TRBJ2-1 | . | TRBV5-4
TGTGCCAGCAGCTCTGAACGGGGGCCGCAAACCCCTTACGAGCAGTACTTC | CASSSERGPQTPYEQYF | . | 17 | TRBJ2-7 | . | TRBV7-9
TGTGCCAGCAGCTTAGTCACCCCGGGACTAGCGGGAATACGAACCCAGTACTTC | CASSLVTPGLAGIRTQYF | TRBD2 | 18 | TRBJ2-5 | . | TRBV11-2
TGTGCCAGTACTAGTCTAGCGGGAGGAGGTGAGCAGTTCTTC | CASTSLAGGGEQFF | TRBD2 | 14 | TRBJ2-1 | . | TRBV19
TGTGCCTGGAGCTCGACGGTTCCTAATGAAAAACTGTTTTTT | CAWSSTVPNEKLFF | . | 14 | TRBJ1-4 | . | TRBV30
TGTGCCAGCTCCGCGGGTAATGAGCAGTTCTTC | CASSAGNEQFF | . | 11 | TRBJ2-1 | . | TRBV18
TGTGCCAGCAGTTTGGCGGACAGCCGGTCCTACGAGCAGTACTTC | CASSLADSRSYEQYF | . | 15 | TRBJ2-7 | . | TRBV28
TGTGCCAGCAGCGTAGCTATCTGGGGGCCGAACACCGGGGAGCTGTTTTTT | CASSVAIWGPNTGELFF | . | 17 | TRBJ2-2 | . | TRBV9
TGTGCCAGCAGTGCCAGCGGGAGGATCCCAATTTACGAGCAGTACTTC | CASSASGRIPIYEQYF | TRBD2 | 16 | TRBJ2-7 | . | TRBV27
TGTGCCAGCAGCCCCGGGACAGGGGAAAATGTCTATGGCTACACCTTC | CASSPGTGENVYGYTF | TRBD1 | 16 | TRBJ1-2 | . | TRBV5-4
TGCGCCAGCAGCCAATCTCAGAGTATGAGCACTGAAGCTTTCTTT | CASSQSQSMSTEAFF | . | 15 | TRBJ1-1 | . | TRBV4-1
TGTGCCAGTTCACCGGGGCAGGGCGGTCAGCCCCAGCATTTT | CASSPGQGGQPQHF | . | 14 | TRBJ1-5 | . | TRBV2
TGTGCCAGCAGTAGGGACTACGAGCAGTACTTC | CASSRDYEQYF | . | 11 | TRBJ2-7 | . | TRBV6-5
TGTGCCAGCAGTTGGTATAGCGGGAGCTTCATGTACAATGAGCAGTTCTTC | CASSWYSGSFMYNEQFF | TRBD2 | 17 | TRBJ2-1 | . | TRBV28
TGTGCCAGTAGGAGGACTAGCGGCAACAATGAGCAGTTCTTC | CASRRTSGNNEQFF | TRBD2 | 14 | TRBJ2-1 | . | TRBV19
TGTGCCAGCAGCTTAGGGGCTAGCGGGAACCCCTCCTACAATGAGCAGTTCTTC | CASSLGASGNPSYNEQFF | TRBD2 | 18 | TRBJ2-1 | . | TRBV7-8
TGTGCCAGCCGCCCTCCCCTTATAGGGAGGGAGTACTTC | CASRPPLIGREYF | TRBD2 | 13 | TRBJ2-7 | . | TRBV27
TGTGCCAGCAGCTTAGATGGCCCGGCTACAGATACGCAGTATTTT | CASSLDGPATDTQYF | . | 15 | TRBJ2-3 | . | TRBV11-3
TGTGCCGGAGGGGGTATTGCCGCGGGAGAGACCCAGTACTTC | CAGGGIAAGETQYF | . | 14 | TRBJ2-5 | . | TRBV6-1
TGTGCCAGCAGCTCTCCCGACAGCTCCTATGGCTACACCTTC | CASSSPDSSYGYTF | . | 14 | TRBJ1-2 | . | TRBV5-6
TGTGCCAGCAGCCAAGATTCCAGGCCCAATCAGCCCCAGCATTTT | CASSQDSRPNQPQHF | . | 15 | TRBJ1-5 | . | TRBV4-2
TGTGCCAGTCCATCAGGGGGTGGCTACACCTTC | CASPSGGGYTF | TRBD1 | 11 | TRBJ1-2 | . | TRBV6-5
TGTGCCAGCAGCTGGGGACAGGGGGCAGGGGAGCAGTACTTC | CASSWGQGAGEQYF | TRBD1 | 14 | TRBJ2-7 | once | TRBV5-5